This TCR beta chain was sequenced for a study of blood T cell repertoires in COVID-19. Study summary: Sites across the United States, Italy and Spain contributed samples from acute and convalescent COVID-19.

This clone was seen more than once but under ten times. In the original analysis: Amplified reference gene primers provided the basis for estimating nucleated cell counts. Measured with immunoSEQ multiplex PCR; TCRdb has only the in-frame clones, and not every one. V and J calls and clone size are those listed in that table; D and trimming were worked out from the DNA. The data show roughly 250,000 clones, 70% to 85% seen once. The CDR3 has 14 residues. The V segment lost 2 bases and the J segment 4 bases; nucleotides outside the gene matches: 4. Germline CDR1 reads ENHRY; CDR2 reads SYGVKD. This chain joins TRBV10-3 and TRBJ1-2; 7 positions match TRBD1. This receptor was obtained from a woman aged 80 or over with acute or convalescent COVID-19. Sequenced: peripheral blood. The CDR3 nucleotides are TGTGCCATCAGTGAGACCTGGGACAGCTATGGCTACACCTTC. This sequence encodes CAISETWDSYGYTF.